These 9 T cell receptor beta chains were all obtained from the same sample, sequenced in a study of monozygotic twins with inflammatory bowel disease. TCRdb processed the 5' RACE reads again and assigns one entry to each CDR3 protein, with no DNA. The table lists approximately 400,000 distinct CDR3 sequences. The sample taken for sequencing was blood. The receptors derive from a human donor with ulcerative colitis or Crohn's disease, or a healthy co-twin of an affected twin (not recorded which).

The chain combines TRBV20-1 with TRBJ1-5. In germline, CDR1 is DFQATT, CDR2 SNEGSKA (reference sequence). This CDR3 spans 16 amino acids. The CDR3: CSATPPGGRTHQPQHF.

This sequence joins TRBV27 and TRBJ2-1. From germline, CDR1 is MNHEY and CDR2 SMNVEV (reference sequence). This CDR3 region has 14 residues. CDR3: CASSLGSSYNEQFF.

The chain employs TRBV6-6 and TRBJ1-1. Germline values: CDR1 MNHNY, CDR2 SVGAGI (reference sequence). The CDR3 is made up of 11 amino acids. CDR3 residues: CASSRLTEAFF.

The chain's CDR3 is CASSEWPPGVLVGGGYNEQFF. The rearrangement joins TRBV6-1 to TRBJ2-1; as DNA is missing, the TRBD1 call by TCRdb cannot be tested. Germline V gives CDR1 MNHNS, CDR2 SASEGT. The CDR3 loop spans 21 amino acids.

The chain couples TRBV5-4 to TRBJ2-7; TCRdb lists TRBD1, though no DNA is available to test this call. This CDR3 spans 17 amino acids. CDR1 SGHNT and CDR2 YYREEE come from the germline V gene (reference sequence). The chain's CDR3 is CASSFPRTGQGAYEQYF.

This rearrangement joins TRBV7-6 to TRBJ2-1; TCRdb gives TRBD1 as the D gene, but with no DNA this cannot be confirmed. Looked up from germline, CDR1 is SGHVS and CDR2 is FNYEAQ. The CDR3 spans 18 residues. The CDR3 here is CASSVTEVGGSSYNEQFF.

The chain employs TRBV5-1 and TRBJ1-1; TCRdb proposes TRBD1, but this gene call is untestable without DNA. This CDR3 is built from 14 residues. CDR1 SGHRS and CDR2 YFSETQ come from the germline V gene. This CDR3 is CASSPGHQNTEAFF. The full variable domain, rest sourced from reference TRBV5-1 and TRBJ1-1, is KAGVTQTPRYLIKTRGQQVTLSCSPISGHRSVSWYQQTPGQGLQFLFEYFSETQRNKGNFPGRFSGRQFSNSRSEMNVSTLELGDSALYLCASSPGHQNTEAFFGQGTRLTVV.

The gene calls are TRBV7-6 and TRBJ1-3; TCRdb lists TRBD1, though no DNA is available to test this call. The CDR3 is 16 residues long. Germline V lookup: CDR1 SGHVS, CDR2 FNYEAQ. The CDR3 sequence is CASSLGQGDSGNTIYF.

The V gene is TRBV10-3, the J gene TRBJ1-2; TCRdb returns TRBD1, unconfirmable since there is no DNA. The germline gives CDR1 ENHRY, CDR2 SYGVKD. The CDR3 spans 13 residues. CDR3 amino acids: CAISRTGPYGYTF.